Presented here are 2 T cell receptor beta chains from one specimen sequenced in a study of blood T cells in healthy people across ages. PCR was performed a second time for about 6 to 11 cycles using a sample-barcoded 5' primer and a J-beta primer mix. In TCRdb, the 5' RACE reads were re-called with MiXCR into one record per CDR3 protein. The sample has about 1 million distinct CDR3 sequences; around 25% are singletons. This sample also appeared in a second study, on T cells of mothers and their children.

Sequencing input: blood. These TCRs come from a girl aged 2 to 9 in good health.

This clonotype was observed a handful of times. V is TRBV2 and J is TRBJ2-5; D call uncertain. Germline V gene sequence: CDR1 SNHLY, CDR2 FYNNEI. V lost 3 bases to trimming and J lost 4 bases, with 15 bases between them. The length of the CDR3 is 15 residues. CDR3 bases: TGTGCCAGCAGTGAGAATAGGGTGGCATTAGAGACCCAGTACTTC. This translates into CASSENRVALETQYF.

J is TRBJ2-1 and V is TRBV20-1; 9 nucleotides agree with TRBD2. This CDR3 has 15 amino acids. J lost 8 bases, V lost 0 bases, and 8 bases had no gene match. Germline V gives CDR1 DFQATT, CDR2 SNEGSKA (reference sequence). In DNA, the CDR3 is TGCAGTGCTAGAGATCTCGCGGGGGGGCTCTATGAGCAGTTCTTC. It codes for CSARDLAGGLYEQFF.